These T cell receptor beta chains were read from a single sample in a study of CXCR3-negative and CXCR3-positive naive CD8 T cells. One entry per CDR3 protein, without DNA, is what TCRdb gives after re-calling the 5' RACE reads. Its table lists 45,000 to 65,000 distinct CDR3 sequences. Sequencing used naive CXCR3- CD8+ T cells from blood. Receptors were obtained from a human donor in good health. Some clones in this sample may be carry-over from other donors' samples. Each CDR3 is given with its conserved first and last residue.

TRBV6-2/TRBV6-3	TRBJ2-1	CASSYSGVLSYNEQFF
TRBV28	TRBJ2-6	CASRDSGANVLTF
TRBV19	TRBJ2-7	CASSIPGQSYEQYF
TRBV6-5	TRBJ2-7	CASSYGGFNEQYF
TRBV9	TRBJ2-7	CASSVEGTATYEQYF
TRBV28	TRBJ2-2	CASSYTSASGELVF
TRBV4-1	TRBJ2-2	CASSQFLAGAGTGELFF
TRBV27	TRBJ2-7	CASSPDRTGTVSYEQYF
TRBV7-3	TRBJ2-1	CASSLPGLANEQFF
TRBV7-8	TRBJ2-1	CASSRKADRGGYNEQFF
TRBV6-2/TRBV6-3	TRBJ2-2	CASSYSRTSGRVNTGELFF
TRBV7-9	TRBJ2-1	CASSFGSGGYNEQFF
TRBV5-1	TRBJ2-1	CASSSTRDGYNEQFF
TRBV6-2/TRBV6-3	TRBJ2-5	CASSLSEEETQYF
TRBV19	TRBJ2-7	CASRTGTGSYEQYF
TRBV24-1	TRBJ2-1	CATSLGTEQFF
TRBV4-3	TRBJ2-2	CASSQGAGGINTGELFF
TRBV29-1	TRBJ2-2	CSVVLPNKGTGELFF
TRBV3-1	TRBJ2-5	CASSPPPDSILYF
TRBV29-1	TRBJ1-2	CSVAGQNYGYTF
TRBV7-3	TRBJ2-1	CASSSGLAGDEQFF
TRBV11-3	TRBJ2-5	CASSLYETGQETQYF
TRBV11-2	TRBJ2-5	CASSFQPRQETQYF
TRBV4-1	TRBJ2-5	CASSLGTSGITQETQYF
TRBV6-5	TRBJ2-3	CASSRLPTSTDTQYF
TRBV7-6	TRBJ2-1	CASSAAASGGDEQFF
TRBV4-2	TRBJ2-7	CASSHALGEVDF
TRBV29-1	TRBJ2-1	CSVDPTGTTGYNEQFF
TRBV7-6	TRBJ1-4	CASSLRTDNEELFF
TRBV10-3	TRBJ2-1	CAISTGTAYNEQFF
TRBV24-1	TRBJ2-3	CATSDDRVADTQYF
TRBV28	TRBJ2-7	CASSFSDYEQYF